This TCR beta chain was recovered during a study of blood T cell repertoires in COVID-19 (dated by TCRdb to 2019 to 2021). Study-level background: Samples covering the acute and convalescent phases of COVID-19 were provided by collaborators in the United States, Italy and Spain. The dataset comprised deeply sampled blood TCRbeta repertoires from subjects exposed to, actively infected with, or recovered from COVID-19. The prospective study material was composed of cDNA or gDNA derived from T cells, B-cell-depleted T cells, or PBMCs. HLA class I and class II types, where available, came from metadata supplied by the sample provider rather than from assay-based typing. The repertoires were released in a freely available public database meant as a resource for research on the immune response to SARS-CoV-2. The samples were drawn from two sources: the first 160 participants of the ongoing ImmuneRACE study, and fewer than 1,500 subjects contributed by 6 global collaborators. Nearly every sample came with metadata listing a de-identified subject ID, COVID-19 status, age in years and sex. Overall study results and their limits: How much clinical and demographic metadata was included differed by source and by participant, and the metadata was provided uncurated.

This clone was recorded once. Its antigen is not yet known. A read error may produce the germline difference seen at one junction end. Collaborating institutions collected whole blood in K2EDTA tubes following their own protocols. For TCRbeta analysis, collaborator samples were shipped as frozen whole blood, as isolated PBMCs, or as DNA extracted from either sample type. The immunoSEQ Assay, a bias-controlled multiplex PCR, was used to amplify TCRbeta CDR3 regions from genomic DNA. Regarding the original processing steps: The number of nucleated cells in each sample was estimated by amplification of reference gene primers within the assay. To quantify the absolute abundance of each unique TCRbeta CDR3 rearrangement, sequence reads were collapsed and filtered. For each sample, productive Simpson clonality was calculated by taking the square root of Simpson's diversity index across productive rearrangements. TCRdb mirrors the immuneACCESS table, restricted to in-frame sequences. Some clones are absent from its copies; in checked studies, under half trace to an unresolved V gene, and the reason for the others is unknown. The V and J calls and clone size come from that table; D and trimming were worked out from the DNA. The sample table records about 280,000 clones; roughly 88% of these occur just once. The ten biggest clones cover roughly 9% of the sample.

From its cysteine to its phenylalanine, the CDR3 spans 13 amino acids. Only the CDR3 part of the read is kept: 39 bases, read in frame from the first base. CDR1 and CDR2, looked up from the germline V gene (reference sequence), are SGHKS and YYEKEE. Sequencing used peripheral blood. The chain is assembled from TRBV5-5 and TRBJ1-2; confidence is insufficient to name the D gene. The clonotype was recovered from a man younger than 35 with active or convalescent COVID-19. The sequence in DNA is TGTGCCAGCAGCCTAGGGATCGACTATGGCTGCACCTTC. This gives the protein CASSLGIDYGCTF.